Presented here are 30 T cell receptor beta chains from one specimen sequenced in a study of blood T cell repertoires in COVID-19. The data were produced by immunoSEQ multiplex PCR, yet TCRdb's version contains in-frame clones alone and is incomplete. The data show 100,000 to 150,000 clones, 81% seen once. The specimen was peripheral blood. These receptor sequences come from a man aged 25 to 40 with COVID-19, enrolled during active disease.

The rearrangement joins TRBV11-2 to TRBJ1-1; tentatively, D is TRBD1 (5 bases). Germline V gives CDR1 SGHAT, CDR2 FQNNGV. CDR3 length equals 14 residues. V was pared by 1 base and J by 3 bases, with 9 bases between. This CDR3 reads CASSLVGGDTEAFF. The CDR3 region has the DNA TGTGCCAGCAGCTTAGTCGGGGGGGACACTGAAGCTTTCTTT.

The CDR3 reads CASSQELGSGGPSDTQYF. DNA of the CDR3: TGTGCCAGCAGCCAAGAATTGGGGTCGGGGGGGCCATCAGATACGCAGTATTTT. The chain has TRBV4-2 and TRBJ2-3; 8 bases align to TRBD2. In germline, CDR1 is LGHNA, CDR2 YNFKEQ. CDR3 length: 18 residues. V shed 0 bases, J shed 4 bases, and the junction held 12 bases outside the gene matches.

The V and J genes are TRBV7-2 and TRBJ2-3; 11 bases match TRBD1. V trimming: 5 bases; J trimming: 2 bases; junction bases outside the gene matches: 6. This CDR3 comprises 16 residues. Germline values: CDR1 SGHTA, CDR2 FQGNSA. CDR3 protein: CASSLAGQGDTDTQYF. CDR3 coding DNA: TGTGCCAGCAGCCTTGCGGGACAGGGGGACACAGATACGCAGTATTTT.

The rearrangement joins TRBV19 to TRBJ1-2, with TRBD1 identical over 9 bases. CDR1 LNHDA and CDR2 SQIVND come from the germline V gene (reference sequence). Trimming took 4 bases from V and 4 from J; bases not matched to a gene: 13. CDR3 size: 17 residues. The CDR3 DNA is TGTGCCAGTAGTACCCGGACAGGGGCATCATCCCCCTATGGCTACACCTTC. This codes for CASSTRTGASSPYGYTF.

This chain connects TRBV14 to TRBJ1-2; possibly TRBD1 for D (6 bases). Germline V gives CDR1 SGHDN, CDR2 FVKESK. V lost 3 bases to trimming and J lost 4 bases, with 12 bases between them. The CDR3 is 14 amino acids. The CDR3 nucleotides are TGTGCCAGCAGCCATTTACAGGGCCCCTATGGCTACACCTTC. Translating it yields CASSHLQGPYGYTF.

This clone was detected a few times. V usage is TRBV6-6 and J usage is TRBJ2-2; tentative D call: TRBD1 (5 bases). This CDR3 has 16 residues. Germline V CDR1 and CDR2: MNHNY, SVGAGI (reference sequence). Trimming stripped 7 bases from V and 2 bases from J, with 17 bases between. CDR3 in DNA: TGTGCCAGCACAGTGGCCGGACAAACTAACACCGGGGAGCTGTTTTTT. This translates into CASTVAGQTNTGELFF.

J is TRBJ1-6 and V is TRBV19; TRBD1 might be the D (5 bases). V gave up 8 bases and J gave up 4 bases, with 9 bases separating them. Germline lookup yields CDR1 LNHDA and CDR2 SQIVND (reference sequence). The CDR3 consists of 13 residues. The CDR3: CASSGTYNSPLHF. In DNA, the CDR3 is TGTGCCAGTTCCGGGACTTATAATTCACCCCTCCACTTT.

This clone was observed a handful of times. The V call is TRBV2, the J call TRBJ2-2, with a weak D call TRBD2 (7 bases). V was trimmed by 4 bases and J by 5 bases, leaving 11 bases between them. The CDR3 loop spans 14 amino acids. Germline loops: CDR1 SNHLY, CDR2 FYNNEI. The CDR3 here is CASSGGRGTGELFF. The CDR3 coding sequence is TGTGCCAGCAGTGGGGGGCGGGGGACCGGGGAGCTGTTTTTT.

This chain uses TRBV18 with TRBJ2-7; D gene unclear. Germline loops: CDR1 KGHSH, CDR2 LQKENI. Trimming shortened V by 4 bases and J by 1 base, and 14 bases separated the two germline ends. The CDR3 covers 15 residues. This chain's CDR3 is CASSLSQTSSYEQYF. CDR3 DNA: TGTGCCAGCTCACTTTCACAGACCTCATCCTACGAGCAGTACTTC.

This clone was seen a single time. The chain combines TRBV5-1 with TRBJ2-7; 8 bases are shared with TRBD1. The CDR3 sequence is 13 residues long. Germline CDR1 SGHRS, CDR2 YFSETQ. Trimming cost V 5 bases and J 4 bases; bases outside gene matches: 5. As DNA, the CDR3 is TGCGCCAGCAGTCGACAGGGGACTTACGAGCAGTACTTC. Protein product: CASSRQGTYEQYF.

The rearrangement links TRBV28 to TRBJ1-5; D gene ambiguous. CDR3 length: 13 amino acids. V gave up 6 bases and J gave up 9 bases, with 15 bases separating them. Germline lookup yields CDR1 MDHEN and CDR2 SYDVKM. The CDR3 bases are TGTGCCAGCAGCCCCGCAGGTCGTTCGCCCCAGCATTTT. It yields the protein CASSPAGRSPQHF.

The chain couples TRBV24-1 to TRBJ2-3; tentatively, D is TRBD2 (7 bases). Germline CDR1 is KGHDR and CDR2 is SFDVKD. V lost 5 bases to trimming and J lost 9 bases, with 17 bases between them. This CDR3 is built from 14 residues. The CDR3 DNA follows: TGTGCCACCAGTGTTTCGGGGGGCGACAGAACGCAGTATTTT. Its translation: CATSVSGGDRTQYF.

V gene TRBV6-5 combines with J gene TRBJ1-1; possible D gene TRBD1, 5 bases. Trimming removed 7 bases at V and 1 base at J, with 13 bases between. The CDR3 is 14 residues long. The germline gives CDR1 MNHEY, CDR2 SVGAGI. The CDR3 nucleotides are TGTGCCAGCACCTCCCGGGGGGGGAACACTGAAGCTTTCTTT. This codes for CASTSRGGNTEAFF.

V gene TRBV30 combines with J gene TRBJ2-7, with D possibly matching TRBD1 (6 bases). V gave up 5 bases and J gave up 8 bases, with 16 bases separating them. CDR1 and CDR2 (germline): GTSNPN, SVGIG (reference sequence). This CDR3 is built from 12 residues. The CDR3 region is CAWVPQGRKQYF. CDR3 DNA: TGTGCCTGGGTCCCCCAGGGGCGAAAGCAGTACTTC.

CDR3 loop: CASSTPRVSGGEETQYF. DNA for the CDR3: TGTGCCAGCAGCACCCCTCGGGTCAGCGGGGGGGAAGAGACCCAGTACTTC. The gene calls are TRBV9 and TRBJ2-5; TRBD2 aligns across 10 bases. The V and J ends lost 4 bases and 3 bases, in that order; junction bases with no gene match: 12. CDR1 and CDR2 (germline): SGDLS, YYNGEE. The CDR3 runs 17 residues.

The V gene is TRBV5-6, the J gene TRBJ2-7; no reliable D call. V was shortened by 0 bases and J by 4 bases, with 11 bases between the two germline ends. This CDR3 comprises 14 residues. Germline V lookup: CDR1 SGHDT, CDR2 YYEEEE. The CDR3 DNA follows: TGTGCCAGCAGCTTGGTGTTAGGAGATTACGAGCAGTACTTC. Encoded protein: CASSLVLGDYEQYF.

V usage is TRBV7-8 and J usage is TRBJ2-1, with 12 bases fitting TRBD1. This CDR3 is 17 amino acids long. With V trimmed by 2 bases and J by 9 bases, 11 bases remained unmatched. CDR1 is SGHVS and CDR2 is FQNEAQ in the germline V gene. The CDR3, as DNA: TGTGCCAGCAGCTTATTAGGCTGGGGACAGGGGGCTGGTGAGCAGTTCTTC. It specifies CASSLLGWGQGAGEQFF. Full variable domain (remainder filled in from reference TRBV7-8 and TRBJ2-1): GAGVSQSPRYKVAKRGQDVALRCDPISGHVSLFWYQQALGQGPEFLTYFQNEAQLDKSGLPSDRFFAERPEGSVSTLKIQRTQQEDSAVYLCASSLLGWGQGAGEQFFGPGTRLTVL.

This clone was seen more than once but under ten times. The CDR3 region has the DNA TGTGCGCTCGCCGAGAGCTCCTACGAGCAGTACTTC. Protein sequence: CALAESSYEQYF. The gene calls are TRBV30 and TRBJ2-7; D call uncertain. Germline values: CDR1 GTSNPN, CDR2 SVGIG (reference sequence). The CDR3 consists of 12 residues.

The chain has TRBV5-4 and TRBJ2-7; perhaps TRBD2 as D (6 bases). The germline V gene encodes CDR1 SGHNT and CDR2 YYREEE (reference sequence). Trimming stripped 4 bases from V and 2 bases from J, with 13 bases between. The CDR3 runs to 14 residues. CDR3 loop: CASSGGKGTYEQYF. CDR3 sequence (DNA): TGTGCCAGCAGCGGGGGGAAGGGGACCTACGAGCAGTACTTC.

This chain links TRBV28 with TRBJ1-2; D might be TRBD1 (5 bases). The V and J ends lost 6 bases and 6 bases respectively, with 11 bases between them. Germline V gene sequence: CDR1 MDHEN, CDR2 SYDVKM. This CDR3 has 12 amino acids. CDR3 sequence reads: CASSKTADGYTF. The DNA for the CDR3 is TGTGCCAGCAGCAAGACAGCAGATGGCTACACCTTC.

DNA of the CDR3: TGTGCCAGCAGCTTAGATCAAAACTTATCCGAGCAGTACTTC. Its protein product is CASSLDQNLSEQYF. V is TRBV11-2 and J is TRBJ2-7; D is unresolved. Germline values: CDR1 SGHAT, CDR2 FQNNGV. The CDR3 runs to 14 residues. V was trimmed by 0 bases and J by 6 bases, leaving 12 bases between them.

CDR3: CASRDRDGNSPLHF. In DNA, the CDR3 is TGTGCCAGCAGAGACAGGGATGGGAATTCACCCCTCCACTTT. The genes are TRBV2 and TRBJ1-6; TRBD1 matches at 7 bases. V lost 6 bases, J lost 7 bases, and 6 bases stayed unmatched. Germline V gives CDR1 SNHLY, CDR2 FYNNEI. This CDR3 has 14 amino acids.

In this sample, this clone turned up once. The CDR3 nucleotides read TGTGCCAGCAGCGTAGGATCCGGGACTAGCGTAGAGACCCAGTACTTC. Translating gives CASSVGSGTSVETQYF. The chain couples TRBV9 to TRBJ2-5; 10 bases are shared with TRBD2. Trimming took 0 bases from V and 4 from J; bases not matched to a gene: 6. This CDR3 spans 16 amino acids. CDR1 and CDR2 (germline): SGDLS, YYNGEE.

This rearrangement joins TRBV12-3 or TRBV12-4 to TRBJ1-2; 9 bases fit TRBD1. Germline trimming cut 10 bases from V and 5 bases from J; bases unmatched to any gene: 5. There are 12 residues in the CDR3. CDR3 DNA sequence: TGTGCCATCACGGGACAGGGTTATGGCTACACCTTC. It is translated as CAITGQGYGYTF.

The chain recombines TRBV5-1 with TRBJ2-7, with TRBD1 as a possible D gene (6 bases). V was shortened by 0 bases and J by 3 bases, with 13 bases between the two germline ends. The germline V gene encodes CDR1 SGHRS and CDR2 YFSETQ. The CDR3 covers 15 residues. Here the CDR3 DNA reads TGCGCCAGCAGCTTGGGCAGGGCAGGGGACTACGAGCAGTACTTC. Translated: CASSLGRAGDYEQYF.

The chain employs TRBV14 and TRBJ2-3; D possibly corresponds to TRBD1 (6 bases). The CDR3 is made up of 15 amino acids. Germline-derived CDR1 and CDR2 are SGHDN and FVKESK. Trimming left V 4 bases short and J 3 bases short, with 14 bases between. CDR3 residues: CASSPRGLPTDTQYF. The CDR3 coding sequence is TGTGCCAGCAGCCCCAGGGGATTACCGACAGATACGCAGTATTTT.

This rearrangement joins TRBV28 to TRBJ2-3, with 15 nucleotides matching TRBD2. This CDR3 region has 23 residues. V was pared by 5 bases and J by 4 bases, with 25 bases of the junction left unmatched. CDR1 and CDR2 from the germline V gene are MDHEN and SYDVKM. CDR3 bases: TGTGCCAGCAGTCCGCTCCCGGACGGATCTTTAGGACTAGCGGGAGGGGTTTCAGATACGCAGTATTTT. It codes for CASSPLPDGSLGLAGGVSDTQYF.

The rearrangement links TRBV11-3 to TRBJ1-6; D may be TRBD1 (5 bases). V was pared by 2 bases and J by 6 bases, with 11 bases between. Germline CDR1 is SGHNT and CDR2 is YENEEA. The CDR3 is 15 residues long. Here the CDR3 reads CASSLMGQGNSPLHF. The CDR3 coding sequence is TGTGCCAGCAGCTTAATGGGCCAGGGTAATTCACCCCTCCACTTT.

The chain is built from TRBV7-9 and TRBJ1-2; no definite D call. With 0 bases removed from V and 6 bases from J, the gap between germline ends came to 5 bases. This CDR3 has 12 residues. From germline, CDR1 is SEHNR and CDR2 FQNEAQ (reference sequence). The CDR3 spells CASSLASDGYTF. In DNA form, the CDR3 reads TGTGCCAGCAGCTTAGCTTCCGATGGCTACACCTTC.

The chain employs TRBV18 and TRBJ2-7; 7 nucleotides align to TRBD1. The CDR3 loop spans 14 amino acids. J lost 5 bases, V lost 0 bases, and 4 bases had no gene match. Germline V CDR1 and CDR2: KGHSH, LQKENI. The CDR3 is CASSPPDRFNEQYF. In nucleotides, the CDR3 is TGTGCCAGCTCACCACCGGACAGGTTCAACGAGCAGTACTTC.